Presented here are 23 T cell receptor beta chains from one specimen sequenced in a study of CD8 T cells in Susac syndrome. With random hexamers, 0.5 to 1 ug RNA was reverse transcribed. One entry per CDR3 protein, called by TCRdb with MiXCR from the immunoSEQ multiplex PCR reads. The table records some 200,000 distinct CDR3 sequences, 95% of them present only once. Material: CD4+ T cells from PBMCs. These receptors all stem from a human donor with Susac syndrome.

CDR3 amino acids: CASSLAGGLQEQFF. CDR3 sequence (DNA): TGTGCCAGCAGTTTAGCGGGGGGGCTCCAAGAGCAGTTCTTC. This chain connects TRBV12-3 or TRBV12-4 to TRBJ2-1; D perhaps matches TRBD2 (7 bases). The length of the CDR3 is 14 residues. V was cut by 0 bases and J by 10 bases, with 13 bases left in between.

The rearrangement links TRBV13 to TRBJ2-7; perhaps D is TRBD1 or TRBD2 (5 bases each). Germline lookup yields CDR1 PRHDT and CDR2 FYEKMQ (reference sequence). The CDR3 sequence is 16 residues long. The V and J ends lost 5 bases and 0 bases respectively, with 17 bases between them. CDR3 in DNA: TGTGCCAGCAGCCGCTCCGGGACGCAGAGCTCCTACGAGCAGTACTTC. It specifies CASSRSGTQSSYEQYF.

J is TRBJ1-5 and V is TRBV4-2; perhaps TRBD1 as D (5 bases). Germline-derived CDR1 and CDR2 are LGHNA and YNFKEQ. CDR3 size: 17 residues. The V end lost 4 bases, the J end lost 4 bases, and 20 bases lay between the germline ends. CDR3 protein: CASSPEVGREPNQPQHF. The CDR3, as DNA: TGTGCCAGCAGCCCGGAAGTTGGCAGGGAGCCTAATCAGCCCCAGCATTTT.

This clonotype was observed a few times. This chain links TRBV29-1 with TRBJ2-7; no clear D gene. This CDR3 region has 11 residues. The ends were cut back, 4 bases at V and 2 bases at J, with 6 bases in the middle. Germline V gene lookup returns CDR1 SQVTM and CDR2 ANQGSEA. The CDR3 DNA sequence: TGCAGCGTTGGCGGAGCCTACGAGCAGTACTTC. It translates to CSVGGAYEQYF.

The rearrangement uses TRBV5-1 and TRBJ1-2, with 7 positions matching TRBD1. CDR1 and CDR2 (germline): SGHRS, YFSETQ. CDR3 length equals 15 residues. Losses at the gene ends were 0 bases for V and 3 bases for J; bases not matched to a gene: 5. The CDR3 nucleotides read TGCGCCAGCAGCTTGGACAGGGGTTGGGACTATGGCTACACCTTC. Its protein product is CASSLDRGWDYGYTF.

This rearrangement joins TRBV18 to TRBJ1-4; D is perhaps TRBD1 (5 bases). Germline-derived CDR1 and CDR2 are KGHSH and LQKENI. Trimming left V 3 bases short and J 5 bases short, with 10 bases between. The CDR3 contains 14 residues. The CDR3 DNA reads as TGTGCCAGCTCACCGGGACGACGGAATGAAAAACTGTTTTTT. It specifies CASSPGRRNEKLFF.

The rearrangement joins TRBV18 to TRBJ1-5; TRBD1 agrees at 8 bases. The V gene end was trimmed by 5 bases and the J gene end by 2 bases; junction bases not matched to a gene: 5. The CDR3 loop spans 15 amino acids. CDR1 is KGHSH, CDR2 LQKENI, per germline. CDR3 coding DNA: TGTGCCAGCTCAGGACAGGGAATGGGCAATCAGCCCCAGCATTTT. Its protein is CASSGQGMGNQPQHF.

CDR3 sequence: CATSYRGYNEQFF. CDR3 in DNA: TGTGCCACCAGTTACAGGGGATACAATGAGCAGTTCTTC. The rearrangement uses TRBV24-1 and TRBJ2-1, with 7 bases fitting TRBD1. The CDR3 spans 13 residues. The J segment lost 4 bases and the V segment lost 6 bases, leaving 2 bases of the junction unmatched. CDR1 and CDR2 from the germline V gene are KGHDR and SFDVKD.

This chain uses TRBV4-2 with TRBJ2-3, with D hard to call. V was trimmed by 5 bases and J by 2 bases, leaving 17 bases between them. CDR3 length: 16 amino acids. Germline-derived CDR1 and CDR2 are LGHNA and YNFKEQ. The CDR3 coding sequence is TGTGCCAGCAGCGAAATGGCTTGGCGGCTCACAGATACGCAGTATTTT. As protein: CASSEMAWRLTDTQYF.

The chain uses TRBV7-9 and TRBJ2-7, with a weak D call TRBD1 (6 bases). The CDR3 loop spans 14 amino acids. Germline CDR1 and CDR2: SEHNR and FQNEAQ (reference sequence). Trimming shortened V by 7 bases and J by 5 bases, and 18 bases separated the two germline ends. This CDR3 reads CASTDMAQGHEQYF. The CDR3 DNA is TGTGCCAGCACCGACATGGCCCAGGGGCACGAGCAGTACTTC.

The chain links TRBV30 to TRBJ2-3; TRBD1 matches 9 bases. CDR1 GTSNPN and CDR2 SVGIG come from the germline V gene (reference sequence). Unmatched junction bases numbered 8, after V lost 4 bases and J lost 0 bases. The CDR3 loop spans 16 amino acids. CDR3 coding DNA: TGTGCCTGGAACCTACCGGGACAGGGAAGCACAGATACGCAGTATTTT. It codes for CAWNLPGQGSTDTQYF. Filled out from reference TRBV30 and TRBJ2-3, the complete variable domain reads SQTIHQWPATLVQPVGSPLSLECTVEGTSNPNLYWYRQAAGRGLQLLFYSVGIGQISSEVPQNLSASRPQDRQFILSSKKLLLSDSGFYLCAWNLPGQGSTDTQYFGPGTRLTVL.

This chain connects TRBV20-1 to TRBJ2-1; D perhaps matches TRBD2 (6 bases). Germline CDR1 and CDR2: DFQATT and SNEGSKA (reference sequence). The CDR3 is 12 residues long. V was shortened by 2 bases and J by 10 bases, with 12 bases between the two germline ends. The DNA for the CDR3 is TGCAGTGCTAGAAGGGAGGCTCCCGAGCAGTTCTTC. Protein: CSARREAPEQFF.

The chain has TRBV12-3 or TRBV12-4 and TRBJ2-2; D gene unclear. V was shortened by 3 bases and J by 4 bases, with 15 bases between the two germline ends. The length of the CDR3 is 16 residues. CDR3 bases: TGTGCCAGCAGTTTTTCCTCTAGTTTGGGCACCGGGGAGCTGTTTTTT. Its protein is CASSFSSSLGTGELFF.

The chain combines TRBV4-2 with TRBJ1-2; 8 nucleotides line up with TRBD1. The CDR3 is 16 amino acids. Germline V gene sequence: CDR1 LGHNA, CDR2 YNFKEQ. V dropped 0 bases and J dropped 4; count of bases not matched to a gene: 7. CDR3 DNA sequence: TGTGCCAGCAGCCAAGATAAAGGGGACAGGACCTATGGCTACACCTTC. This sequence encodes CASSQDKGDRTYGYTF.

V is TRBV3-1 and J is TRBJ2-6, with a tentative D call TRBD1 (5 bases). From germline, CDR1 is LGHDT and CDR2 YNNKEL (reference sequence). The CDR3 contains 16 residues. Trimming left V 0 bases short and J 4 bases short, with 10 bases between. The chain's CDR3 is CASSQEGVAGANVLTF. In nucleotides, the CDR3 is TGTGCCAGCAGCCAAGAAGGGGTAGCAGGGGCCAACGTCCTGACTTTC.

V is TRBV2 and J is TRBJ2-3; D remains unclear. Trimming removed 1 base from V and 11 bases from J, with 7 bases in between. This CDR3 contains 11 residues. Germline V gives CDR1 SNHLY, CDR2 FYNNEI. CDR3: CASSEDIGQYF. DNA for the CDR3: TGTGCCAGCAGTGAAGATATCGGGCAGTATTTT. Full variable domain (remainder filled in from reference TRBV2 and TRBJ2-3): EPEVTQTPSHQVTQMGQEVILRCVPISNHLYFYWYRQILGQKVEFLVSFYNNEISEKSEIFDDQFSVERPDGSNFTLKIRSTKLEDSAMYFCASSEDIGQYFGPGTRLTVL.

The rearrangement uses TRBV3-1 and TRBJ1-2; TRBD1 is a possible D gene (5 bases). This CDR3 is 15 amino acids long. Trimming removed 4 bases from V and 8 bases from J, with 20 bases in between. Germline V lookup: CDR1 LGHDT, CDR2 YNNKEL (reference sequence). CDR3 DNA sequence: TGTGCCAGCAGCCCCCTAGGGACGGAAGCGGAGGGCTACACCTTC. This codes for CASSPLGTEAEGYTF.

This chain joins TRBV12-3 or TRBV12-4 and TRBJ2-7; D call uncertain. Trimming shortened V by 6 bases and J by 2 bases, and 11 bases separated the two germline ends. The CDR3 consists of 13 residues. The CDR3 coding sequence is TGTGCCAGCAGCCCCCAGAAGGCCTACGAGCAGTACTTC. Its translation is CASSPQKAYEQYF.

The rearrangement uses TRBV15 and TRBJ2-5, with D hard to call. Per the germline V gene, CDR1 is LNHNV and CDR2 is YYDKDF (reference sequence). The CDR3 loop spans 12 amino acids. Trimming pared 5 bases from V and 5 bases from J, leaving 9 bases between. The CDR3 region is CATSRISETQYF. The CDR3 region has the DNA TGTGCCACCAGCCGTATCTCGGAGACCCAGTACTTC.

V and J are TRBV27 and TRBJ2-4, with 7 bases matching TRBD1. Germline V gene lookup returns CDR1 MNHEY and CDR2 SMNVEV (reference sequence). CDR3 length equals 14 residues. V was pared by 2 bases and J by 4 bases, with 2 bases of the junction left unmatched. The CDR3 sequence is CASSLDREKNIQYF. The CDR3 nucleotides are TGTGCCAGCAGTTTAGACAGGGAAAAAAACATTCAGTACTTC.

The chain's CDR3 is CAWSAQGGRNIQYF. The CDR3 DNA reads TGTGCCTGGAGTGCTCAGGGGGGTAGGAACATTCAGTACTTC. The rearrangement links TRBV30 to TRBJ2-4, with D possibly being TRBD1 (7 bases). V shed 1 base and J shed 7 bases, with 14 bases lying between them. This CDR3 comprises 14 residues. Germline values: CDR1 GTSNPN, CDR2 SVGIG (reference sequence).

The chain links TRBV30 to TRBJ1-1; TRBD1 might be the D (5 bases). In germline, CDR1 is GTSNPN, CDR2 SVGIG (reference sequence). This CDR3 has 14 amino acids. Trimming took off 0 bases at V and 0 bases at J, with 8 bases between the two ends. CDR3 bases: TGTGCCTGGAGTGTAGGGGAGATGAACACTGAAGCTTTCTTT. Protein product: CAWSVGEMNTEAFF.

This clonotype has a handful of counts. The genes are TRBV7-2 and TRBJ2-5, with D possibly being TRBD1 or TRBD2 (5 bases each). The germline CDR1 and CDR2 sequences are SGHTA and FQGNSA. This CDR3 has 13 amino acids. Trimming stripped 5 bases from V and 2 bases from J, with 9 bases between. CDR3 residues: CASSPGAQETQYF. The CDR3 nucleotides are TGTGCCAGCAGCCCCGGGGCTCAAGAGACCCAGTACTTC.